This TCR beta chain emerged from a study of shared clonotypes between healthy human individuals. Findings and caveats of the study: Clonotype sharing among donors, it was expected, would be affected by sequencing depth.

Some clones are missing from TCRdb's copy, which holds only in-frame ones; the method was immunoSEQ multiplex PCR. The sample records under 1 million clones, about 96% being singletons. Note on this clone: Its antigen is still unknown. The junction departs from germline at one end; a sequencing error may be responsible.

CD45RO-negative CD8 cells positively selected for CCR7 made up the naive population, which excluded terminally differentiated effector memory CD45RA+ cells. This CDR3 is built from 15 residues. Germline values: CDR1 SSHAT, CDR2 FNYEAQ (reference sequence). Sample: naive CD8+ T cells sorted from blood. The chain couples TRBV7-7 to TRBJ2-7; TRBD2 aligns across 8 bases. This receptor was taken from a man aged 30-40 years in good health. CDR3 sequence: CASSLAAGGDYEQYF. The CDR3 region has the DNA TGTGCTAGCAGCTTAGCCGCGGGAGGCGACTACGAGCAGTACTTC.